Reported below is one T cell receptor beta chain. The antigen this receptor binds is unknown. The record has no base qualities; no much larger clone is one base away. The sample is drawn from a study of blood T cell repertoires in COVID-19 (dated by TCRdb to about 2020). Study-level background: The collaborator samples originated in the United States, Italy and Spain and spanned the acute and convalescent phases of COVID-19. The prospective study material was composed of cDNA or gDNA derived from T cells, B-cell-depleted T cells, or PBMCs. Subjects who had been exposed to COVID-19, were actively infected with it, or had recovered from it provided the deeply sampled blood TCRbeta repertoires that made up the dataset. A freely available public database, intended as a resource for researchers studying the immune response to SARS-CoV-2, is where the repertoires were released. Samples were obtained from the ongoing ImmuneRACE study (first 160 participants) and from some 1,200 subjects provided by 6 global collaborators. A de-identified subject ID, COVID-19 status, age in years and sex were almost always included in the sample metadata. HLA class I and class II types, where available, came from metadata supplied by the sample provider rather than from assay-based typing. Findings and caveats that apply to the study as a whole: The amount of clinical and demographic metadata varied by source and participant and was provided uncurated.

The collaborating institutions used their own protocols to collect whole blood in K2EDTA tubes. For TCRbeta analysis, collaborator samples were shipped as frozen whole blood, as isolated PBMCs, or as DNA extracted from either sample type. TCRbeta CDR3 regions were amplified from genomic DNA using the immunoSEQ Assay, a bias-controlled multiplex PCR. In the paper's pipeline: Nucleated cell counts per sample were estimated from amplification of reference gene primers within the assay. Sequence reads were collapsed and filtered to measure the absolute abundance of every unique TCRbeta CDR3 rearrangement. For each sample, productive Simpson clonality was calculated as the square root of Simpson's diversity index across productive rearrangements. TCRdb stores this immuneACCESS table with in-frame sequences only. Part of the clones is absent; in the studies checked, under half of the shortfall reflects unresolved V genes, and no reason is known for the rest. V and J calls and clone size come straight from that table; D and trimming were deduced from the DNA. In all, the sample holds around 150,000 clones, and about 79% of those were seen once. Of the sample, around 4.8% falls within the top ten clones.

The sequencing input was peripheral blood. The sequence came from a woman over 75 with active or convalescent COVID-19.

The DNA sequence follows: TGTGCCAGCAGTGAAGTCGGCACTGAAGCTTTCTTT. Its product reads: CASSEVGTEAFF. The V and J segments used are TRBV2 and TRBJ1-1; the D gene cannot be named for sure. The CDR3 covers 12 residues, taking in both the cysteine and the phenylalanine. This entry keeps only the CDR3 DNA: 36 bases, framed from base 1. The germline ends are 4 bases apart after V is trimmed by 1 base and J by 4 bases. From the germline V gene, CDR1 is SNHLY and CDR2 is FYNNEI.